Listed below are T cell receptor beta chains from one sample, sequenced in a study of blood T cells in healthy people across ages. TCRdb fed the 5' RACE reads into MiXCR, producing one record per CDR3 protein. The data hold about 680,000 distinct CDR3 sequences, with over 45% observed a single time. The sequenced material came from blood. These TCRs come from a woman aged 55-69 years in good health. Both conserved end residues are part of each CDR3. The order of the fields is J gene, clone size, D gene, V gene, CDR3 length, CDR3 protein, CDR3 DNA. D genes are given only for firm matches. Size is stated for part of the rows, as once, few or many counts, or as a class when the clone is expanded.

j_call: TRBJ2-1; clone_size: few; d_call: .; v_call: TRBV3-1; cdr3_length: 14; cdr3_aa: CASSYTGSYNEQFF; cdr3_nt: TGTGCCAGCAGCTACACCGGATCCTACAATGAGCAGTTCTTC
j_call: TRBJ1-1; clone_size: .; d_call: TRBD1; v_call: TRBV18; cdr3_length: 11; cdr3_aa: CASTPGQMAFF; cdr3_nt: TGTGCCAGCACGCCGGGACAGATGGCTTTCTTT
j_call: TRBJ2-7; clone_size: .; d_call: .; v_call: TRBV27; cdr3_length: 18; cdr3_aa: CASSFLARDRATVYEQYF; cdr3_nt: TGTGCCAGCAGTTTTTTGGCTCGGGACCGGGCCACAGTCTACGAGCAGTACTTC
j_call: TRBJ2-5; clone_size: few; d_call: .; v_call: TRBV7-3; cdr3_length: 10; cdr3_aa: CASSPGKQYF; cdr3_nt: TGTGCCAGCAGCCCCGGGAAGCAGTACTTC
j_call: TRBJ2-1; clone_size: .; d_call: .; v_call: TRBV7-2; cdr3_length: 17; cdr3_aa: CASSSRQTPGSYNEQFF; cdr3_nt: TGTGCCAGCAGCTCAAGACAGACCCCCGGGAGTTACAATGAGCAGTTCTTC
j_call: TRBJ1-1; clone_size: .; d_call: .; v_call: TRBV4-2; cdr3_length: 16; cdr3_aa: CASSQEWTAANTEAFF; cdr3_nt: TGTGCCAGCAGCCAAGAGTGGACAGCTGCGAACACTGAAGCTTTCTTT
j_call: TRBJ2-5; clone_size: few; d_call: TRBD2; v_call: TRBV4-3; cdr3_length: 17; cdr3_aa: CASSQDMLAGEGETQYF; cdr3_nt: TGCGCCAGCAGCCAAGATATGCTAGCGGGAGAGGGAGAGACCCAGTACTTC
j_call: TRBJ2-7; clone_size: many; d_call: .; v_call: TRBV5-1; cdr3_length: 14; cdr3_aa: CASSLDVPGRVQYF; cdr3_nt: TGCGCCAGCAGCTTGGATGTACCGGGCCGAGTGCAGTACTTC
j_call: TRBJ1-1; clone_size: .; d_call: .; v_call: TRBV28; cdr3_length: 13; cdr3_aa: CASSSQGNYEAFF; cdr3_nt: TGTGCCAGCAGTTCTCAGGGAAACTATGAAGCTTTCTTT
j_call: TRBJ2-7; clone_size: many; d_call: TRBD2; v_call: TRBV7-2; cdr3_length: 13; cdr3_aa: CASRREGPNEQYF; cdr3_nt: TGTGCCAGCAGAAGGGAGGGCCCCAACGAGCAGTACTTC
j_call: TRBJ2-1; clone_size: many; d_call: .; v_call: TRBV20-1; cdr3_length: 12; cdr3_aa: CSASRGHNEQFF; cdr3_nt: TGCAGTGCTAGCCGGGGCCACAATGAGCAGTTCTTC
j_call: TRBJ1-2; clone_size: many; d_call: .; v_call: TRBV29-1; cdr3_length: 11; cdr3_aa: CSVDRNYGYTF; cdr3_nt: TGCAGCGTTGATAGAAACTATGGCTACACCTTC
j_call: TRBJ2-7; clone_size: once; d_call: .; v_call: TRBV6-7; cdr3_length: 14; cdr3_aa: CASSYPGRNYEQYF; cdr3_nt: TGTGCCAGCAGTTACCCTGGGAGAAACTACGAGCAGTACTTC
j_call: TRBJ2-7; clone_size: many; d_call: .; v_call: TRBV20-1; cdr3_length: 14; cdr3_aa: CSAQDREGRYEQYF; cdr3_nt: TGCAGTGCTCAAGACAGGGAGGGCCGCTACGAGCAGTACTTC